These T cell receptor beta chains were read from a single sample in a study of cytomegalovirus exposure and HLA in healthy donors. Generated by immunoSEQ multiplex PCR, the TCRdb table keeps only in-frame clones and is missing some. Of tens of thousands of clones in the sample, about 91% were seen once. Sequences were obtained from PBMCs. The receptors shown here come from a woman aged 18-29 years in good health and CMV-seronegative. The CDR3 runs from the conserved cysteine through the conserved F or W. D genes are given only for firm matches.

V	length	D	J	DNA	CDR3
TRBV5-6	16	TRBD1	TRBJ2-7	TGTGCCAGCAGCCTGGGGGATTGGACAGGGGCCTACGAGCAGTACTTC	CASSLGDWTGAYEQYF
TRBV6-6	14	NA	TRBJ2-7	TGTGCCAGCACACGGGACACCAGCTCCTACGAGCAGTACTTC	CASTRDTSSYEQYF
TRBV5-6	13	NA	TRBJ1-1	TGTGCCAGCAGCCCCGACTTCTACACTGAAGCTTTCTTT	CASSPDFYTEAFF
TRBV9	18	TRBD2	TRBJ2-1	TGTGCCAGCAGCGTATTGGGCAGCGGGAGTTACTCCTACAATGAGCAGTTCTTC	CASSVLGSGSYSYNEQFF
TRBV12-5	16	TRBD1	TRBJ1-2	TGTGCTAGTGGTTCCGAGGACAGGACCCATTGCTATGGCTACACCTTC	CASGSEDRTHCYGYTF
TRBV6-1	13	NA	TRBJ1-1	TGTGCCAGCCCCGACAGGAAAGGCACTGAAGCTTTCTTT	CASPDRKGTEAFF
TRBV28	15	NA	TRBJ2-2	TGTGCCAGCAGTTTATCTCGGACTAACACCGGGGAGCTGTTTTTT	CASSLSRTNTGELFF
TRBV30	14	TRBD2	TRBJ2-5	TGTGCCTGGGATAAAGCGGGATGGGTGGAGACCCAGTACTTC	CAWDKAGWVETQYF
TRBV6-1	15	NA	TRBJ2-1	TGTGCCAGCAGTGAATGGGGTAGGGGCTACAATGAGCAGTTCTTC	CASSEWGRGYNEQFF
TRBV7-2	15	TRBD1	TRBJ2-5	TGTGCCAGCAGCTCAACCAGGGACAGAAAAGAGACCCAGTACTTC	CASSSTRDRKETQYF
TRBV5-4	16	TRBD2	TRBJ2-1	TGTGCCAGCAGCCCAGACCTAGCGGGGGGTGACAATGAGCAGTTCTTC	CASSPDLAGGDNEQFF
TRBV5-5	13	NA	TRBJ1-5	TGTGCCAGCAGCCCCGCGGACTTTCAGCCCCAGCATTTT	CASSPADFQPQHF